This TCR beta chain was recorded in a study of T cells after yellow fever vaccination (dated by TCRdb to 2018 to 2020). Regarding the study in general: The SMART-Seq v4 Ultra Low Input RNA kit was used to prepare libraries from fractions with low cell numbers. To track T-cell clones before and after primary and booster YFV17D yellow fever vaccination, bulk TCR alpha and beta repertoires were sequenced longitudinally. Two healthy male donors made up the cohort, one aged 18 to 29 years and the other aged 30 to 39 years. Blood samples were taken at several timepoints before and after primary and secondary immunization, and bulk PBMC replicates and cell subsets were isolated.

The treatment or condition label here, explained by the study, means: live attenuated yellow fever vaccine strain. PBMCs were isolated from peripheral blood using a standard Ficoll-Paque protocol. CD4 and CD8 T-cell fractions were isolated with Dynabeads CD4 and CD8 positive selection kits. TriZol was used to extract RNA from bulk PBMCs, from CD4 and CD8 fractions, and from dextramer-positive and dextramer-negative fractions. V is clipped by 4 bases and J by 0 bases, and the sequence between their germline boundaries is 13 bases long. Sequences SGHRS (CDR1) and YFSETQ (CDR2) are obtained from the germline V gene. The cysteine opens and the phenylalanine closes a CDR3 of 15 amino acids. The sequence is cut down to CDR3 DNA, 45 bases in frame from base 1. The full study reports these points: The secondary T-cell response was weaker than the primary response but faster, peaking on day 5 instead of day 15. A small share of clonotypes occurred in both CD4 and CD8 compartments, likely arising from convergent recombination. Computational filtering was needed because FACS-sorted repertoires could contain abundant contaminating clonotypes from the bulk population. Only a couple of donors were included in the study, so the extent to which the findings can be generalized is limited. After the booster, most of the clones that had expanded following primary vaccination were detected again (roughly 97% of CD4 and around 90% of CD8), which suggests that memory was broadly maintained.

TCR cDNA was synthesized by 5'RACE template switching, which introduced a universal primer site and unique molecular identifiers. Priming for cDNA synthesis came from both the TCR alpha and TCR beta constant segments. Library amplification involved two PCR steps, and the second step added sample barcodes and sequencing adapters. Sequencing of libraries was done on Illumina HiSeq 2500 (2x100 bp) or NovaSeq (2x150 bp). As for how the authors treated the data: Reads were demultiplexed and collapsed into UMI consensus sequences with MIGEC, and V(D)J alignment was performed with MiXCR. Vaccine-responding clonotypes were defined with edgeR using replicate PBMC samples, requiring FDR below 0.01 and a log2 fold change above 5 up to day 15. Each bulk clonotype received a CD4 or CD8 identity based on whether the sequenced CD4 or CD8 repertoire contained that clonotype at higher abundance. TCRdb handled the public reads itself, with Q25 trimming in fastp and clone calling in MiXCR, and kept productive beta chains. Here each entry gathers all rows of one CDR3 protein and keeps the most common genes and DNA. TCRdb, not the authors, supplied the V and J calls. This sample has roughly 150,000 distinct CDR3 sequences in its table, and approximately 6.7% of those were observed once. The leading ten clones occupy 2.5% to 3% of the sample.

This clonotype was detected many times. The clone's antigen remains unknown. Base qualities are not provided; no much larger clone lies one nucleotide away. Recombination joined TRBV5-1 with TRBJ1-1, with the D gene uncertain. This sequence originates from a man aged 18 to 29 who received the YFV17D yellow fever vaccine. The sample here was CD4+ T cells sorted from PBMCs, taken around 5 days after the first yellow fever vaccination. The nucleotides read TGCGCCAGCAGCCCCTCGGTGCAGCTGAACACTGAAGCTTTCTTT. It translates to CASSPSVQLNTEAFF.